Listed here are 17 T cell receptor beta chains from one sample, sequenced in a study of cytomegalovirus exposure and HLA in healthy donors. PCR used 60 Vbeta primers and 13 Jbeta primers. Clones were read by immunoSEQ multiplex PCR, and TCRdb kept only the in-frame ones, dropping some. The sample carries about 170,000 clones, approximately 76% recorded once. The sequencing input was PBMCs. The receptors were gathered from a female donor in good health and CMV-seronegative.

V gene TRBV5-1 combines with J gene TRBJ2-3, with D perhaps TRBD1 (6 bases). The CDR3 consists of 16 residues. V was pared by 0 bases and J by 0 bases, with 11 bases between. Germline CDR1 reads SGHRS; CDR2 reads YFSETQ. CDR3 amino acids: CASSLAQGPSTDTQYF. As DNA, the CDR3 is TGCGCCAGCAGCTTGGCTCAGGGGCCAAGCACAGATACGCAGTATTTT.

The chain is built from TRBV6-5 and TRBJ2-6; tentative D call: TRBD1 (5 bases). There are 15 residues in the CDR3. V lost 5 bases to trimming and J lost 0 bases, with 8 bases between them. Germline CDR1 and CDR2: MNHEY and SVGAGI. The CDR3 bases are TGTGCCAGCAGTCGTACAGGCTCTGGGGCCAACGTCCTGACTTTC. Residues: CASSRTGSGANVLTF.

This chain joins TRBV11-2 and TRBJ2-7; TRBD2 agrees at 8 bases. The CDR3 is 17 amino acids. The germline CDR1 and CDR2 sequences are SGHAT and FQNNGV. V was pared by 0 bases and J by 3 bases, with 10 bases of the junction left unmatched. The CDR3 DNA follows: TGTGCCAGCAGCTTAGATTCAACTAGCGGACGAGGCTACGAGCAGTACTTC. Its translation: CASSLDSTSGRGYEQYF.

This chain joins TRBV7-2 and TRBJ1-5; D call uncertain. The CDR3 sequence is 13 residues long. The germline V and J ends were trimmed by 4 bases and 7 bases, with 11 bases remaining between them. Germline CDR1 reads SGHTA; CDR2 reads FQGNSA. CDR3: CASSYGRIQPQHF. The DNA of the CDR3 is TGTGCCAGCAGCTACGGGAGGATCCAGCCCCAGCATTTT. The full variable domain, with the rest looked up from reference TRBV7-2 and TRBJ1-5, is GAGVSQSPSNKVTEKGKDVELRCDPISGHTALYWYRQSLGQGLEFLIYFQGNSAPDKSGLPSDRFSAERTGGSVSTLTIQRTQQEDSAVYLCASSYGRIQPQHFGDGTRLSIL.

This clone was seen only once. The rearrangement links TRBV2 to TRBJ2-5; D is unresolved. Trimming took off 5 bases at V and 5 bases at J, with 9 bases between the two ends. Per the germline V gene, CDR1 is SNHLY and CDR2 is FYNNEI. CDR3 length equals 12 residues. DNA for the CDR3: TGTGCCAGCAGTCAAGTACAGGAGACCCAGTACTTC. Protein product: CASSQVQETQYF. Full variable domain (remainder filled in from reference TRBV2 and TRBJ2-5): EPEVTQTPSHQVTQMGQEVILRCVPISNHLYFYWYRQILGQKVEFLVSFYNNEISEKSEIFDDQFSVERPDGSNFTLKIRSTKLEDSAMYFCASSQVQETQYFGPGTRLLVL.

This clone has a handful of counts. V gene TRBV9 combines with J gene TRBJ2-7, with a possible D match to TRBD1 (5 bases). This CDR3 contains 13 residues. CDR1 and CDR2 from the germline V gene are SGDLS and YYNGEE. V was clipped by 0 bases and J by 3 bases, with 7 bases between them. CDR3 coding DNA: TGTGCCAGCAGCGTAGTCGACAGCTACGAGCAGTACTTC. It translates to CASSVVDSYEQYF.

The V and J genes are TRBV7-2 and TRBJ1-6; tentative D call: TRBD1 (6 bases). This CDR3 has 15 residues. V shed 1 base and J shed 7 bases, with 11 bases lying between them. CDR1 and CDR2 from the germline V gene are SGHTA and FQGNSA. DNA of the CDR3: TGTGCCAGCAGCTTAGAACGGGGGGCGAATTCACCCCTCCACTTT. Translated, it gives CASSLERGANSPLHF.

The chain uses TRBV7-3 and TRBJ2-7; 10 bases are shared with TRBD2. The V segment lost 1 base and the J segment 2 bases; nucleotides outside the gene matches: 2. The CDR3 runs to 15 residues. Germline loops: CDR1 SGHTA, CDR2 FQGTGA. The CDR3 DNA reads TGTGCCAGCAGCTTAATAGCGGGGGGTACCTACGAGCAGTACTTC. This codes for CASSLIAGGTYEQYF.

The chain carries TRBV5-1 and TRBJ2-7; TRBD1 agrees at 9 bases. The CDR3 sequence is 13 residues long. With 4 bases clipped from V and 3 bases from J, the junction kept 2 bases outside the gene matches. The V gene's germline CDR1 is SGHRS and CDR2 YFSETQ. The CDR3: CASSMGQGYEQYF. The CDR3 DNA is TGCGCCAGCAGCATGGGACAGGGCTACGAGCAGTACTTC.

This chain uses TRBV7-8 with TRBJ1-2, with 8 bases identical to TRBD1. Per the germline V gene, CDR1 is SGHVS and CDR2 is FQNEAQ. The CDR3 is 15 residues long. V lost 2 bases, J lost 6 bases, and 8 bases stayed unmatched. DNA for the CDR3: TGTGCCAGCAGCTTAAGGGTGGCAGGGGGCAATGGCTACACCTTC. The encoded protein is CASSLRVAGGNGYTF.

The V and J genes are TRBV2 and TRBJ1-5; weak D call: TRBD1 (6 bases). V was clipped by 9 bases and J by 2 bases, with 14 bases between them. Germline CDR1 reads SNHLY; CDR2 reads FYNNEI. The CDR3 has 14 amino acids. CDR3 sequence: CASEQGVGNQPQHF. The CDR3 nucleotides read TGTGCCAGTGAACAGGGAGTTGGCAATCAGCCCCAGCATTTT.

The DNA for the CDR3 is TGCGCCAGCAGCTTCTGGACGGGAAGTAACCACGAGCAGTACTTC. Translated: CASSFWTGSNHEQYF. The gene calls are TRBV5-1 and TRBJ2-7; tentative D call: TRBD2 (5 bases). The CDR3 is made up of 15 amino acids. Between the trimmed V and J ends, which lost 2 bases and 5 bases, there was a span of 17 bases. Germline-derived CDR1 and CDR2 are SGHRS and YFSETQ.

Only one count was recorded for this clone. V is TRBV2 and J is TRBJ2-7; D gene unclear. The germline V and J ends were trimmed by 6 bases and 9 bases, with 15 bases remaining between them. Per germline, CDR1 SNHLY and CDR2 FYNNEI. This CDR3 is built from 12 residues. As DNA, the CDR3 is TGTGCCAGCAGGAAAATTCAGGAAGGGCAGTACTTC. Protein sequence: CASRKIQEGQYF.

This clone turned up a few times. This chain links TRBV6-1 with TRBJ2-7, with 9 positions matching TRBD1. Losses at the gene ends were 11 bases for V and 3 bases for J; bases not matched to a gene: 8. The CDR3 contains 13 residues. The V gene's germline CDR1 is MNHNS and CDR2 SASEGT. The CDR3 DNA is TGTGCCGGGGGTCGGGACAGGGACTACGAGCAGTACTTC. This gives the protein CAGGRDRDYEQYF.

V and J are TRBV19 and TRBJ1-2; TRBD1 matches 7 bases. V gave up 4 bases and J gave up 4 bases; unmatched junction bases: 9. CDR1 is LNHDA and CDR2 is SQIVND in the germline V gene (reference sequence). The CDR3 has 15 residues. The CDR3: CASSTKGQFGYGYTF. The CDR3 DNA reads TGTGCCAGTAGTACCAAGGGACAGTTCGGCTATGGCTACACCTTC.

With respect to this clone: Other DNA sequences within the sample encode an identical CDR3. The chain links TRBV5-1 to TRBJ2-7; D is unclear. The CDR3 sequence is 14 residues long. Germline lookup yields CDR1 SGHRS and CDR2 YFSETQ. V lost 5 bases, J lost 3 bases, and 15 bases lay in between. The CDR3 region is CASSSELPYYEQYF. As DNA, the CDR3 is TGCGCCAGCAGTTCCGAACTACCATACTACGAGCAGTACTTC.

The J gene is TRBJ1-5, the V gene TRBV4-1, with D uncertain. This CDR3 is built from 15 residues. V was pared by 0 bases and J by 6 bases, with 12 bases between. Germline V CDR1 and CDR2: MGHRA, YSYEKL. As DNA, the CDR3 is TGCGCCAGCAGCCAAGAGACGGGGAAGCGTCAGCCCCAGCATTTT. Translation: CASSQETGKRQPQHF.